The 24 T cell receptor beta chains given below trace back to one sample, sequenced in a study of blood T cell repertoires in COVID-19. The repertoire was sequenced with immunoSEQ multiplex PCR; TCRdb's copy has only in-frame clones and lacks some. Here the sample spans 130,000 to 150,000 clones, over 80% being singletons. The specimen sequenced was peripheral blood. All receptors derive from a woman aged 50 to 65 with acute or convalescent COVID-19.

The rearrangement links TRBV5-1 to TRBJ1-4; 9 bases are a match to TRBD1. The germline V gene has CDR1 SGHRS and CDR2 YFSETQ. The CDR3 totals 15 residues. V shed 9 bases and J 8 bases; nucleotides not matched to a gene: 14. The CDR3 protein is CATNPGQGPAEKLFF. In DNA form, the CDR3 reads TGCGCCACCAACCCGGGACAGGGACCGGCAGAAAAACTGTTTTTT. Complete variable domain (other parts from reference TRBV5-1 and TRBJ1-4): KAGVTQTPRYLIKTRGQQVTLSCSPISGHRSVSWYQQTPGQGLQFLFEYFSETQRNKGNFPGRFSGRQFSNSRSEMNVSTLELGDSALYLCATNPGQGPAEKLFFGSGTQLSVL.

The rearrangement uses TRBV10-3 and TRBJ1-3; tentative D call: TRBD1 (6 bases). The CDR3 has 16 amino acids. V was pared by 6 bases and J by 0 bases, with 15 bases between. Germline lookup yields CDR1 ENHRY and CDR2 SYGVKD. The CDR3: CAISGWTAISGNTIYF. The DNA for the CDR3 is TGTGCCATCAGCGGGTGGACAGCAATCTCTGGAAACACCATATATTTT.

The chain carries TRBV5-4 and TRBJ1-4; 7 bases agree with TRBD1. Germline V gene lookup returns CDR1 SGHNT and CDR2 YYREEE (reference sequence). The CDR3 spans 16 residues. V trimming: 2 bases; J trimming: 5 bases; junction bases outside the gene matches: 9. CDR3 protein: CASSFQADRLNEKLFF. The DNA of the CDR3 is TGTGCCAGCAGCTTCCAGGCGGACAGGCTAAATGAAAAACTGTTTTTT.

This chain joins TRBV27 and TRBJ2-7; 16 bases align to TRBD2. The germline gives CDR1 MNHEY, CDR2 SMNVEV (reference sequence). The CDR3 contains 18 residues. With V trimmed by 4 bases and J by 3 bases, 9 bases remained unmatched. CDR3 coding DNA: TGTGCCAGCAGTTCTCTCTTGGGACTAGCGGGAGGGCTCTACGAGCAGTACTTC. Translated: CASSSLLGLAGGLYEQYF.

The chain joins TRBV2 to TRBJ2-7; D is ambiguous. The CDR3 is 14 residues long. The V end lost 0 bases, the J end lost 3 bases, and 9 bases lay between the germline ends. The germline CDR1 and CDR2 sequences are SNHLY and FYNNEI. CDR3 sequence: CASSEARNGYEQYF. CDR3 DNA: TGTGCCAGCAGTGAAGCTAGAAACGGCTACGAGCAGTACTTC.

The chain carries TRBV30 and TRBJ1-6, with D possibly matching TRBD1 (5 bases). V gave up 7 bases and J gave up 9 bases, with 16 bases separating them. CDR3 length: 13 residues. Germline V CDR1 and CDR2: GTSNPN, SVGIG (reference sequence). This CDR3 is CAFRGSGRSPLHF. CDR3 coding DNA: TGTGCCTTCCGGGGGTCAGGGCGTTCACCCCTCCACTTT.

The chain couples TRBV7-9 to TRBJ1-2; 9 nucleotides align to TRBD1. The germline V gene has CDR1 SEHNR and CDR2 FQNEAQ (reference sequence). The length of the CDR3 is 17 residues. V gave up 1 base and J gave up 7 bases; unmatched junction bases: 13. The CDR3 here is CASSLGRTGDALSGYTF. The CDR3 DNA follows: TGTGCCAGCAGCTTAGGTAGGACAGGGGACGCGCTCTCTGGCTACACCTTC.

The chain combines TRBV4-1 with TRBJ2-7; D call uncertain. Trimming stripped 2 bases from V and 3 bases from J, with 8 bases between. Looked up from germline, CDR1 is MGHRA and CDR2 is YSYEKL. The CDR3 has 13 residues. For the CDR3, the DNA is TGCGCCAGCAGCCAAATATTAAACTACGAGCAGTACTTC. Encoded protein: CASSQILNYEQYF.

This clone has just one count. The chain recombines TRBV3-1 (or the pseudogene TRBV3-2) with TRBJ2-5; weak D call: TRBD2 (6 bases). The V and J ends lost 0 bases and 13 bases respectively, with 24 bases between them. CDR1 LGHDT and CDR2 YNNKEL come from the germline V gene (reference sequence). The CDR3 runs 16 residues. CDR3 sequence (DNA): TGTGCCAGCAGCCAAGACCCCGGGACTCCTTCTCGAAATGGGTACTTC. Translating gives CASSQDPGTPSRNGYF.

This clone was seen more than once but under ten times. This sequence joins TRBV24-1 and TRBJ1-4, with TRBD1 identical over 10 bases. CDR3 size: 15 residues. CDR1 and CDR2 from the germline V gene are KGHDR and SFDVKD. V lost 6 bases to trimming and J lost 8 bases; unmatched junction nucleotides: 8. The CDR3: CATSRDRGPFEKLFF. CDR3 nucleotide sequence: TGTGCCACCAGTCGGGACAGGGGCCCCTTCGAAAAACTGTTTTTT.

The chain has TRBV2 and TRBJ1-5; weak D call: TRBD1 (5 bases). The germline gives CDR1 SNHLY, CDR2 FYNNEI. The CDR3 length is 14 residues. Between the trimmed V and J ends, which lost 1 base and 2 bases, there was a span of 6 bases. The CDR3, as DNA: TGTGCCAGCAGTGAAGTGGGGCGCAATCAGCCCCAGCATTTT. Its translation: CASSEVGRNQPQHF.

In its sample, this clone was seen a few times. The chain uses TRBV30 and TRBJ1-1; no clear D gene. The CDR3 covers 12 residues. Trimming took off 3 bases at V and 1 base at J, with 6 bases between the two ends. The germline V gene encodes CDR1 GTSNPN and CDR2 SVGIG (reference sequence). In DNA form, the CDR3 reads TGTGCCTGGAGACCAGAGAACACTGAAGCTTTCTTT. This codes for CAWRPENTEAFF.

This clone turned up a few times. V gene TRBV14 combines with J gene TRBJ1-1; D not resolved. Trimming shortened V by 4 bases and J by 5 bases, and 14 bases separated the two germline ends. Germline CDR1 SGHDN, CDR2 FVKESK. This CDR3 region has 14 residues. This chain's CDR3 is CASSLFQEGTEAFF. CDR3 sequence (DNA): TGTGCCAGCAGCCTCTTTCAGGAGGGTACTGAAGCTTTCTTT. Drawing the rest from reference TRBV14 and TRBJ1-1, the complete variable domain is EAGVTQFPSHSVIEKGQTVTLRCDPISGHDNLYWYRRVMGKEIKFLLHFVKESKQDESGMPNNRFLAERTGGTYSTLKVQPAELEDSGVYFCASSLFQEGTEAFFGQGTRLTVV.

This clone came up a few times. This sequence joins TRBV19 and TRBJ1-1; TRBD1 is a possible D gene (6 bases). This CDR3 spans 13 amino acids. V lost 3 bases and J lost 5, with 10 bases in between. CDR1 and CDR2 (germline): LNHDA, SQIVND (reference sequence). In DNA form, the CDR3 reads TGTGCCAGTAGTATCGTCCAGGGGACTGAAGCTTTCTTT. As protein: CASSIVQGTEAFF. The entire variable domain, with the rest obtained from reference TRBV19 and TRBJ1-1, is as follows: DGGITQSPKYLFRKEGQNVTLSCEQNLNHDAMYWYRQDPGQGLRLIYYSQIVNDFQKGDIAEGYSVSREKKESFPLTVTSAQKNPTAFYLCASSIVQGTEAFFGQGTRLTVV.

This sequence joins TRBV5-1 and TRBJ1-1, with TRBD1 as a possible D gene (5 bases). Per the germline V gene, CDR1 is SGHRS and CDR2 is YFSETQ. The length of the CDR3 is 13 residues. V dropped 0 bases and J dropped 3 bases, with 6 bases sitting between them. CDR3 sequence: CASSLAGDTEAFF. The CDR3 nucleotides are TGCGCCAGCAGCTTGGCGGGGGACACTGAAGCTTTCTTT.

The chain couples TRBV5-1 to TRBJ2-2; D is perhaps TRBD2 (5 bases). Trimming cost V 0 bases and J 1 base, with 10 bases left between them. Germline CDR1 SGHRS, CDR2 YFSETQ. The CDR3 totals 16 residues. This CDR3 is CASSLANGMNTGELFF. The CDR3 nucleotides read TGCGCCAGCAGCTTGGCCAACGGGATGAACACCGGGGAGCTGTTTTTT.

The chain links TRBV11-2 to TRBJ2-5; D is ambiguous. Germline V gene sequence: CDR1 SGHAT, CDR2 FQNNGV. CDR3 length equals 14 residues. Trimming pared 2 bases from V and 4 bases from J, leaving 11 bases between. The CDR3 protein is CASSLIRIGETQYF. Written as DNA, the CDR3 is TGTGCCAGCAGCTTAATCAGGATAGGAGAGACCCAGTACTTC.

V is TRBV28 and J is TRBJ1-1; TRBD1 matches at 9 bases. CDR1 is MDHEN, CDR2 SYDVKM, per germline. V lost 2 bases and J lost 0; bases outside the gene matches: 7. The CDR3 length is 17 residues. CDR3 bases: TGTGCCAGCAGTTTAATCGGGACAGGGCGTATGAACACTGAAGCTTTCTTT. Translation: CASSLIGTGRMNTEAFF.

The chain has TRBV14 and TRBJ1-2, with D possibly TRBD1 on 6 matching bases. Between the trimmed V and J ends, which lost 1 base and 4 bases, there was a span of 10 bases. The CDR3 has 14 amino acids. Per germline, CDR1 SGHDN and CDR2 FVKESK. The CDR3 protein is CASSQVSRGYGYTF. CDR3 in DNA: TGTGCCAGCAGCCAAGTATCCAGGGGCTATGGCTACACCTTC.

J is TRBJ2-7 and V is TRBV5-1, with D perhaps matching TRBD1 (5 bases). The length of the CDR3 is 13 residues. Germline CDR1 is SGHRS and CDR2 is YFSETQ. Trimming left V 1 base short and J 4 bases short, with 9 bases between. In nucleotides, the CDR3 is TGCGCCAGCAGCTTGACAGGAGATTACGAGCAGTACTTC. It encodes CASSLTGDYEQYF.

This chain joins TRBV18 and TRBJ2-1; 9 bases fit TRBD1. There are 14 residues in the CDR3. CDR1 and CDR2 from the germline V gene are KGHSH and LQKENI. V gave up 5 bases and J gave up 9 bases; unmatched junction bases: 8. The DNA for the CDR3 is TGTGCCAGCTCATCCTGGGACAGGGAAAGTGAGCAGTTCTTC. Translating gives CASSSWDRESEQFF.

The CDR3 loop reads CASSPGTADTQYF. In DNA form, the CDR3 reads TGTGCCAGCAGCCCCGGGACAGCAGATACGCAGTATTTT. The chain combines TRBV7-9 with TRBJ2-3; 7 bases map to TRBD1. J lost 4 bases, V lost 5 bases, and 3 bases had no gene match. Germline CDR1 SEHNR, CDR2 FQNEAQ (reference sequence). The length of the CDR3 is 13 residues.

The rearrangement uses TRBV11-3 and TRBJ2-4, with TRBD1 matching over 10 bases. With 6 bases clipped from V and 3 bases from J, the junction kept 8 bases outside the gene matches. The CDR3 runs 16 residues. Germline loops: CDR1 SGHNT, CDR2 YENEEA. CDR3 in DNA: TGTGCCAGCAGTTCCGGACAGGGGGTGGGCAAAAACATTCAGTACTTC. Its protein product is CASSSGQGVGKNIQYF.

CDR3 region: CASSIHKGQGGEKLFF. The CDR3 coding sequence is TGTGCCAGTAGTATCCACAAGGGACAGGGTGGCGAAAAACTGTTTTTT. The rearrangement joins TRBV19 to TRBJ1-4; 9 nucleotides align to TRBD1. This CDR3 contains 16 residues. The trim removed 3 bases at V and 8 bases at J, leaving 10 bases unmatched. Germline lookup yields CDR1 LNHDA and CDR2 SQIVND (reference sequence). The full variable domain, rest sourced from reference TRBV19 and TRBJ1-4, is DGGITQSPKYLFRKEGQNVTLSCEQNLNHDAMYWYRQDPGQGLRLIYYSQIVNDFQKGDIAEGYSVSREKKESFPLTVTSAQKNPTAFYLCASSIHKGQGGEKLFFGSGTQLSVL.